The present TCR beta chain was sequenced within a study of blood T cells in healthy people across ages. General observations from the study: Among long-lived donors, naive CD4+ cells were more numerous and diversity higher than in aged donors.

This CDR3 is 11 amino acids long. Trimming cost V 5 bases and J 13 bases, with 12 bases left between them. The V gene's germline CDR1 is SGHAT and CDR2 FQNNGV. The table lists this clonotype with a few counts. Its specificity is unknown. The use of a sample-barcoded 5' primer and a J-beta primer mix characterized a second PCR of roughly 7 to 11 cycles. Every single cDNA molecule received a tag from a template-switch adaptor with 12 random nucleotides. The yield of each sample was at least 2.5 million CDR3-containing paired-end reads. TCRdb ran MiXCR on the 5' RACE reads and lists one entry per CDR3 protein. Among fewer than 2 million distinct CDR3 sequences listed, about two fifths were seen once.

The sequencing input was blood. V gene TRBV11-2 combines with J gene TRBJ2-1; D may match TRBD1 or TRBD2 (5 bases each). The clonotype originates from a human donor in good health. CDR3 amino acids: CASSHSGPQFF. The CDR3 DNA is TGTGCCAGCAGCCATTCGGGGCCACAGTTCTTC.